What follows describes a single T cell receptor beta chain. The antigen remains undetermined. From the germline J gene comes the end of the CDR3, since the read stops 3 residues before it. immunoSEQ multiplex PCR used an average of about 1,200 ng genomic DNA. Sequencing was performed with immunoSEQ multiplex PCR; in TCRdb, only in-frame clones are kept and a portion is missing. The data show some 40,000 clones, and the top ten clones hold 0.95% to 1.5%. These data come from a study of T cells in women clearing cervical HPV infection. Study-level findings and limits: Effector/memory and HPV-specific T cells were not isolated, and association timing is unknown.

Trimming stripped 0 bases from V and 0 bases from J, with 16 bases between. Germline assignment: CDR1 SGHRS and CDR2 YFSETQ. The CDR3 sequence is 18 residues long. This receptor was taken from a woman between 18 and 69 years old with a cervical HPV16 infection that either progressed to CIN3+ or cleared (not recorded which). The specimen was blood buffy coat. The rearrangement links TRBV5-1 to TRBJ1-3; no definite D call. CDR3 protein: CASSLVKTAQSSGNTIYF. The sequenced CDR3 bases are TGCGCCAGCAGCTTGGTAAAAACAGCCCAGAGCTCTGGAAACACC.